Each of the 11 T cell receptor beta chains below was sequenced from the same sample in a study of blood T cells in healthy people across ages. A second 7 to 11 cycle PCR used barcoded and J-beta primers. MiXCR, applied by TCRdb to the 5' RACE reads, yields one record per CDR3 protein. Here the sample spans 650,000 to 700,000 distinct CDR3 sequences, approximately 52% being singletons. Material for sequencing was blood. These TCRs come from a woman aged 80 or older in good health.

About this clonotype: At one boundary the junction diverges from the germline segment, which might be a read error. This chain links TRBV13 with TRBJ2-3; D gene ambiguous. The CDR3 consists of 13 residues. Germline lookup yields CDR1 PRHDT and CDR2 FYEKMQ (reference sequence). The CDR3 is CASSLACTDTQYF. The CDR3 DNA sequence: TGTGCCAGCAGCTTAGCTTGCACAGATACACAGTATTTT. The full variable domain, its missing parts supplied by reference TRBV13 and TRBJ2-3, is AAGVIQSPRHLIKEKRETATLKCYPIPRHDTVYWYQQGPGQDPQFLISFYEKMQSDKGSIPDRFSAQQFSDYHSELNMSSLELGDSALYFCASSLACTDTQYFGPGTRLTVL.

The CDR3 nucleotides read TGTGCCAGCAATATGCAGTCCAATGAGCAGTTCTTC. Translated: CASNMQSNEQFF. The chain links TRBV2 to TRBJ2-1, with no clear D. The ends were cut back, 7 bases at V and 6 bases at J, with 10 bases in the middle. The CDR3 covers 12 residues. Germline V CDR1 and CDR2: SNHLY, FYNNEI.

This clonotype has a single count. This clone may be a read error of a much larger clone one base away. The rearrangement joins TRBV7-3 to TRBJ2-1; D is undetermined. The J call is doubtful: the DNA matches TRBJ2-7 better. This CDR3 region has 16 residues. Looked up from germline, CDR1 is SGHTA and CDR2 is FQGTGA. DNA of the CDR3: TGTGCCAGCAGCCTCCTTGCGTCGGTCTCCTACAATGAGCAGTACTTC. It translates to CASSLLASVSYNEQYF.

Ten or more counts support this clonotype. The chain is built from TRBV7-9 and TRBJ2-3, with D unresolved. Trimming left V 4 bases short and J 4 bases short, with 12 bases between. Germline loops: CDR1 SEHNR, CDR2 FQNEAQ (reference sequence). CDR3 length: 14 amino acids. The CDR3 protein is CASSSYRPPDTQYF. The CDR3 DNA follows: TGTGCCAGCAGCTCGTATCGCCCGCCAGATACGCAGTATTTT.

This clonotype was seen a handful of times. CDR3 region: CASSNRFGTGGETQYF. CDR3 DNA sequence: TGTGCCAGCAGCAATAGATTCGGGACAGGGGGAGAGACCCAGTACTTC. The chain carries TRBV11-2 and TRBJ2-5; the match to TRBD1 covers 11 bases. The V gene's germline CDR1 is SGHAT and CDR2 FQNNGV. The CDR3 loop spans 16 amino acids. V was pared by 5 bases and J by 4 bases, with 9 bases of the junction left unmatched.

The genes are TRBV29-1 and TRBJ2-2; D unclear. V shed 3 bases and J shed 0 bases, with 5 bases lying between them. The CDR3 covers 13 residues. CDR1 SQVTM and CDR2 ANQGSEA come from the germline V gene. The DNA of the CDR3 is TGCAGCGTTGAGCGGACGAACACCGGGGAGCTGTTTTTT. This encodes CSVERTNTGELFF.

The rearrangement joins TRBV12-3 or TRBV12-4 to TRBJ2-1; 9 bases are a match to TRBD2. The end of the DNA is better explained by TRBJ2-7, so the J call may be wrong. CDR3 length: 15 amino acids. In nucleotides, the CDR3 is TGTGCCAGCAGTCCCTTAGCGGGAGTAATTAATGAGCAGTACTTC. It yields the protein CASSPLAGVINEQYF.

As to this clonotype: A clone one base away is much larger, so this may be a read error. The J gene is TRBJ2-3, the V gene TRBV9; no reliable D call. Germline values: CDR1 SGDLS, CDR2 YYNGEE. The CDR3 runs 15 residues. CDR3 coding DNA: TGTGCCTGCAGCGTAATCCCGACGAGCACAGATACGCAGTATTTT. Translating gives CACSVIPTSTDTQYF.

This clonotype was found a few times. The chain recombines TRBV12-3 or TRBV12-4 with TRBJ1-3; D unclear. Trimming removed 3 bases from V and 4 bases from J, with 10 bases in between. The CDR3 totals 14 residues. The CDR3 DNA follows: TGTGCCAGCAGTTTTCGGGGTGCAGGAAACACCATATATTTT. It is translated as CASSFRGAGNTIYF.

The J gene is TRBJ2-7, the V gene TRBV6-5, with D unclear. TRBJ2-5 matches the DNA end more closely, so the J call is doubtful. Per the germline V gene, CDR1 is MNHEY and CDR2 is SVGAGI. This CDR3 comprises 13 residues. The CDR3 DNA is TGTGCCAGCAGTTACTCGGCCACCCAGACCCAGTACTTC. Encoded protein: CASSYSATQTQYF.

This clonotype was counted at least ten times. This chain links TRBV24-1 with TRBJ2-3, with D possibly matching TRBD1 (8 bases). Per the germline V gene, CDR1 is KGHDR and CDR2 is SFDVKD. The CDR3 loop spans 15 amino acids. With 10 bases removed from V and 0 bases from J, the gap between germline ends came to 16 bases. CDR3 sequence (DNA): TGTGCCACAGCGGGGACAGGACTAAGCACAGATACGCAGTATTTT. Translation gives CATAGTGLSTDTQYF.